This note documents a single TCR beta chain sequence. The data originate from a study of cytomegalovirus exposure and HLA in healthy donors. Use of 60 Vbeta and 13 Jbeta primers characterized the PCR. Clones were sequenced by immunoSEQ multiplex PCR, and TCRdb holds only the in-frame ones, with some missing. The table shows about 150,000 clones, with about 61% occurring only once. Sequenced input: PBMCs. The clonotype comes from a woman in her thirties or forties in good health and CMV-seronegative.

The CDR3 coding sequence is TGTGCCATCAGTGAGCTTCTAAGGGGTAGCACAGATACGCAGTATTTT. It specifies CAISELLRGSTDTQYF. The chain uses TRBV10-3 and TRBJ2-3, with TRBD1 as a possible D gene (5 bases). The CDR3 has 16 residues. Germline CDR1 reads ENHRY; CDR2 reads SYGVKD. Trimming took off 2 bases at V and 0 bases at J, with 12 bases between the two ends.